What follows are 24 T cell receptor beta chains derived from one specimen sequenced in a study of CD4+ T cells in melanoma. Using immunoSEQ multiplex PCR, the repertoire was profiled, and TCRdb retains in-frame clones only, with some absent. The table lists 110,000 to 150,000 clones, nearly 95% of them singletons. These receptors all come from a human donor with melanoma.

V is TRBV5-1 and J is TRBJ1-2; 7 nucleotides align to TRBD1. Germline V gene lookup returns CDR1 SGHRS and CDR2 YFSETQ. V dropped 5 bases and J dropped 5; count of bases not matched to a gene: 12. This CDR3 has 15 residues. CDR3 loop: CASSLQTGLGYGYTF. Here the CDR3 DNA reads TGCGCCAGCAGTTTACAGACAGGGCTAGGATATGGCTACACCTTC.

The chain employs TRBV19 and TRBJ2-4; D unresolved. This CDR3 is 15 amino acids long. Germline loops: CDR1 LNHDA, CDR2 SQIVND (reference sequence). V was pared by 2 bases and J by 0 bases, with 8 bases between. DNA of the CDR3: TGTGCCAGTAGTATAATTACAGAAGCCAAAAACATTCAGTACTTC. It translates to CASSIITEAKNIQYF.

This sequence joins TRBV29-1 and TRBJ1-1; D is unclear. The V gene lost 7 bases and the J gene lost 2 bases, with 14 bases spanning the gap. The CDR3 runs 13 residues. The V gene's germline CDR1 is SQVTM and CDR2 ANQGSEA. CDR3 amino acids: CSAPPTENTEAFF. CDR3 DNA: TGCAGCGCTCCCCCGACCGAAAACACTGAAGCTTTCTTT.

The chain couples TRBV7-2 to TRBJ1-6; D remains ambiguous. Germline V gene data show CDR1 as SGHTA and CDR2 as FQGNSA. CDR3 size: 13 residues. The germline V and J ends were trimmed by 5 bases and 6 bases, with 8 bases remaining between them. For the CDR3, the DNA is TGTGCCAGCAGCCCATTTCCTAATTCACCCCTCCACTTT. Amino acid sequence: CASSPFPNSPLHF.

V gene TRBV2 combines with J gene TRBJ1-1; D possibly corresponds to TRBD1 (5 bases). Germline values: CDR1 SNHLY, CDR2 FYNNEI. The germline V and J ends were trimmed by 7 bases and 2 bases, with 14 bases remaining between them. This CDR3 spans 14 amino acids. CDR3: CASNPGTENTEAFF. Written as DNA, the CDR3 is TGTGCCAGCAATCCCGGGACGGAAAACACTGAAGCTTTCTTT.

This clone appeared once. The rearrangement joins TRBV5-1 to TRBJ1-2, with TRBD1 identical over 7 bases. This CDR3 spans 17 amino acids. Germline CDR1 is SGHRS and CDR2 is YFSETQ. V lost 4 bases and J lost 3; bases outside the gene matches: 15. CDR3 nucleotide sequence: TGCGCCAGCAGCCCGCGGGCTACAGGGGACTGGGACTATGGCTACACCTTC. The encoded protein is CASSPRATGDWDYGYTF.

In regard to this clone: Other nucleotide sequences in the sample specify the same CDR3. V usage is TRBV7-9 and J usage is TRBJ1-2; D gene unclear. Trimming pared 5 bases from V and 0 bases from J, leaving 16 bases between. Looked up from germline, CDR1 is SEHNR and CDR2 is FQNEAQ (reference sequence). The CDR3 has 16 residues. The CDR3 region has the DNA TGTGCCAGCAGCCTAGGTGGAGCAGTCGCTAACTATGGCTACACCTTC. This translates into CASSLGGAVANYGYTF.

The V call is TRBV18, the J call TRBJ1-5, with 9 bases lining up with TRBD1. Per the germline V gene, CDR1 is KGHSH and CDR2 is LQKENI. CDR3 length equals 15 residues. V lost 3 bases to trimming and J lost 4 bases; unmatched junction nucleotides: 4. CDR3 loop: CASSPDRGGNQPQHF. CDR3 in DNA: TGTGCCAGCTCACCGGACAGGGGAGGGAATCAGCCCCAGCATTTT.

V usage is TRBV7-4 and J usage is TRBJ2-1; weak D call: TRBD1 (6 bases). V lost 6 bases and J 7 bases, leaving 19 bases between the germline ends. Germline lookup yields CDR1 SGHVT and CDR2 SQSDAQ. The CDR3 totals 15 residues. The CDR3 loop reads CASSPRGSGGNEQFF. DNA of the CDR3: TGTGCCAGCAGTCCGAGGGGGTCAGGCGGGAATGAGCAGTTCTTC. The whole variable domain, remainder taken from reference TRBV7-4 and TRBJ2-1, is GAGVSQSPRYKVAKRGRDVALRCDSISGHVTLYWYRQTLGQGSEVLTYSQSDAQRDKSGRPSGRFSAERPERSVSTLKIQRTEQGDSAVYLCASSPRGSGGNEQFFGPGTRLTVL.

This chain connects TRBV7-9 to TRBJ1-1, with 7 bases aligning to TRBD1. Germline V lookup: CDR1 SEHNR, CDR2 FQNEAQ (reference sequence). V lost 11 bases to trimming and J lost 1 base; unmatched junction nucleotides: 4. This CDR3 has 12 residues. CDR3 region: CASRTGNTEAFF. The DNA of the CDR3 is TGTGCCTCCCGGACAGGGAACACTGAAGCTTTCTTT.

J is TRBJ1-4 and V is TRBV27; D call uncertain. V was pared by 8 bases and J by 5 bases, with 12 bases between. Germline CDR1 and CDR2: MNHEY and SMNVEV (reference sequence). This CDR3 has 13 residues. For the CDR3, the DNA is TGTGCCAGCCAGAAAGGGTTGAATGAAAAACTGTTTTTT. Translation: CASQKGLNEKLFF.

The rearrangement links TRBV5-1 to TRBJ1-4; no firm D call. The V end was cut by 3 bases, the J end by 0 bases, with 6 bases between. From germline, CDR1 is SGHRS and CDR2 YFSETQ. The CDR3 extends over 14 amino acids. CDR3 residues: CASSYGPTNEKLFF. CDR3 coding DNA: TGCGCCAGCAGCTACGGACCAACTAATGAAAAACTGTTTTTT. The full variable domain, in which reference TRBV5-1 and TRBJ1-4 provide the parts outside the CDR3, is KAGVTQTPRYLIKTRGQQVTLSCSPISGHRSVSWYQQTPGQGLQFLFEYFSETQRNKGNFPGRFSGRQFSNSRSEMNVSTLELGDSALYLCASSYGPTNEKLFFGSGTQLSVL.

This clone was found a few times. The genes are TRBV7-9 and TRBJ1-3; D is perhaps TRBD1 (5 bases). This CDR3 has 15 amino acids. Deletions cut 5 bases from V and 0 bases from J, with 11 bases between. Germline assignment: CDR1 SEHNR and CDR2 FQNEAQ (reference sequence). CDR3 sequence: CASSPGRSSGNTIYF. CDR3 DNA sequence: TGTGCCAGCAGCCCGGGACGGTCCTCTGGAAACACCATATATTTT.

The V gene is TRBV5-1, the J gene TRBJ1-2; D may be TRBD1 (6 bases). Germline CDR1 is SGHRS and CDR2 is YFSETQ. The CDR3 consists of 15 residues. V was pared by 0 bases and J by 8 bases, with 17 bases between. The chain's CDR3 is CASSLGFPGVAGYTF. The CDR3 nucleotides are TGCGCCAGCAGCTTGGGCTTCCCAGGGGTTGCGGGCTACACCTTC.

This chain joins TRBV7-6 and TRBJ1-5; D gene unclear. The CDR3 has 13 residues. Per germline, CDR1 SGHVS and CDR2 FNYEAQ. V dropped 0 bases and J dropped 3 bases, with 3 bases sitting between them. CDR3 amino acids: CASSLANNQPQHF. The CDR3 DNA reads TGTGCCAGCAGCTTAGCCAACAATCAGCCCCAGCATTTT.

V is TRBV7-9 and J is TRBJ2-3; 9 bases are a match to TRBD2. CDR1 is SEHNR and CDR2 is FQNEAQ in the germline V gene (reference sequence). The CDR3 runs to 16 residues. V was pared by 1 base and J by 5 bases, with 7 bases of the junction left unmatched. The CDR3 nucleotides are TGTGCCAGCAGCTTAGGTCTAGCGGGGCCTCTAGATACGCAGTATTTT. Translated: CASSLGLAGPLDTQYF.

J is TRBJ2-1 and V is TRBV11-3, with 9 bases identical to TRBD2. The CDR3 runs 15 residues. Germline V gives CDR1 SGHNT, CDR2 YENEEA. V trimming: 2 bases; J trimming: 10 bases; junction bases outside the gene matches: 9. CDR3 in DNA: TGTGCCAGCAGCTTACTGGCGGGGGGGATTGGCGAGCAGTTCTTC. This codes for CASSLLAGGIGEQFF.

The CDR3 DNA sequence: TGCGCCAGCAGCCAAGGGGGCTCCTATAATTCACCCCTCCACTTT. It codes for CASSQGGSYNSPLHF. V is TRBV4-1 and J is TRBJ1-6; no clear D. Trimming cost V 1 base and J 0 bases, with 4 bases left between them. The CDR3 sequence is 15 residues long. Germline lookup yields CDR1 MGHRA and CDR2 YSYEKL.

This chain uses TRBV25-1 with TRBJ1-6; D uncertain. Per germline, CDR1 MGHDK and CDR2 SYGVNS. The CDR3 spans 15 residues. Trimming cost V 6 bases and J 8 bases, with 17 bases left between them. Written as DNA, the CDR3 is TGTGCCAGCAGCGCCCACCGGACCGTCTATTCACCCCTCCACTTT. Translated, it gives CASSAHRTVYSPLHF.

The chain couples TRBV4-1 to TRBJ1-4; the D is unclear. Trimming took 1 base from V and 5 from J, leaving 11 bases between them. CDR1 is MGHRA, CDR2 YSYEKL, per germline. This CDR3 has 15 amino acids. CDR3 nucleotide sequence: TGCGCCAGCAGCCAAGTCGAACGGAAGAATGAAAAACTGTTTTTT. Protein sequence: CASSQVERKNEKLFF.

The chain combines TRBV6-5 with TRBJ1-6; 7 bases are a match to TRBD1. This CDR3 has 15 residues. Germline CDR1 and CDR2: MNHEY and SVGAGI. Germline trimming cut 6 bases from V and 2 bases from J; bases unmatched to any gene: 4. The DNA for the CDR3 is TGTGCCAGCAGCTCCGACAGGGCCTATAATTCACCCCTCCACTTT. As protein: CASSSDRAYNSPLHF.

The genes are TRBV6-1 and TRBJ2-5; 8 bases fit TRBD2. The ends lost 8 bases at V and 5 bases at J; junction bases unmatched: 7. CDR3 size: 13 residues. Germline loops: CDR1 MNHNS, CDR2 SASEGT. This CDR3 reads CASRRGASETQYF. The DNA of the CDR3 is TGTGCCAGCCGGCGGGGGGCGAGTGAGACCCAGTACTTC.

The chain carries TRBV10-3 and TRBJ2-3; D unresolved. The CDR3 consists of 13 residues. Trimming removed 2 bases at V and 0 bases at J, with 3 bases between. The V gene's germline CDR1 is ENHRY and CDR2 SYGVKD. For the CDR3, the DNA is TGTGCCATCAGTGAGCCGAGCACAGATACGCAGTATTTT. This encodes CAISEPSTDTQYF.

This clone appeared once. The rearrangement links TRBV5-8 to TRBJ2-7; 12 nucleotides agree with TRBD1. The CDR3 extends over 14 amino acids. V gave up 4 bases and J gave up 5 bases; unmatched junction bases: 4. The germline V gene has CDR1 SGHTS and CDR2 YDEGEE. Here the CDR3 reads CASSGRDRGHEQYF. Written as DNA, the CDR3 is TGTGCCAGCAGCGGCCGGGACAGGGGGCACGAGCAGTACTTC.